This T cell receptor beta chain was profiled in a study of T cells after yellow fever vaccination. Trimming cost V 3 bases and J 0 bases, with 15 bases left between them. The CDR3 totals 15 residues. CDR1 is DFQATT and CDR2 is SNEGSKA in the germline V gene (reference sequence). Production of TCR cDNA was by 5'RACE template switching, which also added a universal primer site and UMIs. Each CDR3 protein is one row after TCRdb ran MiXCR on the 5' RACE reads. Of 600,000 to 750,000 distinct CDR3 sequences listed, about 12% are singletons. This receptor was identified in a man aged 30 to 39 who received the YFV17D yellow fever vaccine. Here the sequenced sample was PBMCs, taken on the day of the yellow fever booster vaccination. V and J are TRBV20-1 and TRBJ2-7; D possibly corresponds to TRBD2 (6 bases). The CDR3 nucleotides read TGCAGTGCTAGGGACTTGGACGGGAGCTCCTACGAGCAGTACTTC. Amino acid sequence: CSARDLDGSSYEQYF.